The T cell receptor beta chain described here comes from a study of blood T cell repertoires in COVID-19. Study as a whole: Sites in the United States, Italy and Spain provided acute and convalescent COVID-19 samples. Nucleic acid was either cDNA or gDNA, and it came from T cells, B-cell-depleted T cells, or PBMCs.

Profiled with immunoSEQ multiplex PCR; TCRdb holds only in-frame clones, not every one. Among roughly 53,000 clones listed, 77% were seen once. Germline V gives CDR1 LGHDT, CDR2 YNNKEL (reference sequence). The length of the CDR3 is 14 residues. V gave up 4 bases and J gave up 7 bases, with 14 bases separating them. The sample consisted of peripheral blood. The TCR originated in a man in his 70s with active or convalescent COVID-19. The gene calls are TRBV3-1 (or the pseudogene TRBV3-2) and TRBJ2-1; tentative D call: TRBD2 (6 bases). CDR3 sequence (DNA): TGTGCCAGCAGCCTCCAAGCGGGCGTAAATGAGCAGTTCTTC. Its protein product is CASSLQAGVNEQFF.